The 12 T cell receptor beta chains presented below share a single source sample, sequenced in a study of post-analysis software for immune sequencing data. Findings and limits, study-wide: When patients were compared with controls, 4 or 5 TRBV segments were more frequent, TRBV5-6, TRBV5-1 and TRBV20-1 among them.

TCR beta libraries were prepared from cDNA with unique molecular identifiers. From the PCR reads, TCRdb called clonotypes with MiXCR, one entry per CDR3 protein. This table holds roughly 620,000 distinct CDR3 sequences, around 47% found once. The antigens these receptors bind are not known. The sequenced sample consisted of blood. Receptors originate from a girl aged 5 to 17 with multiple sclerosis.

The chain uses TRBV4-2 and TRBJ2-7; 9 positions match TRBD2. Germline trimming cut 4 bases from V and 1 base from J; bases unmatched to any gene: 2. CDR1 is LGHNA and CDR2 is YNFKEQ in the germline V gene. The CDR3 covers 14 residues. The CDR3 protein is CASSPSGESYEQYF. CDR3 coding DNA: TGTGCCAGCAGCCCTAGCGGGGAGTCCTACGAGCAGTACTTC.

V and J are TRBV7-9 and TRBJ2-1, with D tentatively TRBD1 (6 bases). There are 12 residues in the CDR3. CDR1 SEHNR and CDR2 FQNEAQ come from the germline V gene (reference sequence). V was clipped by 7 bases and J by 9 bases, with 13 bases between them. The CDR3 here is CASIQGRGEQFF. The CDR3 DNA reads TGTGCCAGCATCCAGGGGCGCGGTGAGCAGTTCTTC. Based on the CDR3 plus reference TRBV7-9 and TRBJ2-1, the full variable domain is DTGVSQNPRHKITKRGQNVTFRCDPISEHNRLYWYRQTLGQGPEFLTYFQNEAQLEKSRLLSDRFSAERPKGSFSTLEIQRTEQGDSAMYLCASIQGRGEQFFGPGTRLTVL.

The chain links TRBV4-1 to TRBJ1-2; TRBD1 might be the D (5 bases). The CDR3 has 14 amino acids. From germline, CDR1 is MGHRA and CDR2 YSYEKL. Trimming left V 0 bases short and J 7 bases short, with 12 bases between. Here the CDR3 reads CASSQDPGESGYTF. CDR3 sequence (DNA): TGCGCCAGCAGCCAAGATCCGGGGGAGAGTGGCTACACCTTC.

This clonotype was counted a few times. The V and J genes are TRBV11-2 and TRBJ2-1, with D unclear. This CDR3 is built from 13 residues. The V gene's germline CDR1 is SGHAT and CDR2 FQNNGV. The V end lost 1 base, the J end lost 6 bases, and 7 bases lay between the germline ends. The CDR3 is CASSLGIGNEQFF. In nucleotides, the CDR3 is TGTGCCAGCAGCTTAGGGATCGGCAATGAGCAGTTCTTC.

The J gene is TRBJ2-3, the V gene TRBV12-3 or TRBV12-4; possibly TRBD1 for D (8 bases). V was cut by 8 bases and J by 3 bases, with 21 bases left in between. CDR3 length equals 16 residues. The CDR3 coding sequence is TGTGCCAGCGGGCCAGGGGGCGGGAGCTGGACAGATACGCAGTATTTT. It translates to CASGPGGGSWTDTQYF.

This clonotype was seen many times. This rearrangement joins TRBV15 to TRBJ1-5, with D possibly being TRBD1 (5 bases). The CDR3 consists of 13 residues. From germline, CDR1 is LNHNV and CDR2 YYDKDF (reference sequence). V was pared by 8 bases and J by 4 bases, with 12 bases between. CDR3 amino acids: CATAQGSNQPQHF. In DNA form, the CDR3 reads TGTGCCACCGCCCAGGGTAGTAATCAGCCCCAGCATTTT.

The chain combines TRBV12-3 or TRBV12-4 with TRBJ2-7, with D hard to call. Trimming took 5 bases from V and 2 from J, leaving 10 bases between them. The CDR3 is 13 amino acids. Here the CDR3 DNA reads TGTGCCAGCAGTCCGGGCCCAGCCTACGAGCAGTACTTC. Residues: CASSPGPAYEQYF.

The chain carries TRBV10-3 and TRBJ2-3; 7 nucleotides line up with TRBD2. J lost 4 bases, V lost 0 bases, and 4 bases had no gene match. Germline CDR1 is ENHRY and CDR2 is SYGVKD. The CDR3 is 15 amino acids. The CDR3 protein is CAISESGGLPDTQYF. The CDR3 DNA reads as TGTGCCATCAGTGAGTCGGGAGGGCTCCCAGATACGCAGTATTTT.

The chain has TRBV24-1 and TRBJ1-1; 10 bases align to TRBD1. Unmatched junction bases numbered 7, after V lost 4 bases and J lost 6 bases. This CDR3 comprises 15 residues. Germline values: CDR1 KGHDR, CDR2 SFDVKD. The CDR3 sequence: CATSDQGQGMAEAFF. The CDR3 DNA reads TGTGCCACCAGTGACCAGGGACAGGGGATGGCTGAAGCTTTCTTT.

CDR3 protein: CASSLGARGNEQFF. The CDR3 DNA reads TGTGCCAGCAGTTTAGGTGCCAGGGGGAATGAGCAGTTCTTC. V usage is TRBV12-3 or TRBV12-4 and J usage is TRBJ2-1; TRBD1 matches 7 bases. V was clipped by 1 base and J by 7 bases; unmatched bases: 4. The CDR3 is made up of 14 amino acids.

This clonotype was seen more than once but under ten times. Its ends do not fully match the called genes, so a read error is possible. This chain uses TRBV7-7 with TRBJ2-5; no clear D. Germline CDR1 is SSHAT and CDR2 is FNYEAQ (reference sequence). The CDR3 sequence is 13 residues long. CDR3 region: CASSLVLRETQYF. DNA for the CDR3: TGTGCTAGCAGCTTAGTCCTGCGAGAGACCCAGTACTTC.

The chain employs TRBV20-1 and TRBJ2-7; 8 nucleotides line up with TRBD1. V trimming: 1 base; J trimming: 3 bases; junction bases outside the gene matches: 2. CDR1 is DFQATT and CDR2 is SNEGSKA in the germline V gene (reference sequence). This CDR3 is 13 amino acids long. The chain's CDR3 is CSARGTGIYEQYF. The CDR3 nucleotides are TGCAGTGCTAGAGGGACAGGGATCTACGAGCAGTACTTC.